This T cell receptor beta chain was retrieved from a study of blood T cell repertoires in COVID-19. About the study: COVID-19 samples collected from the United States, Italy and Spain covered acute and convalescent phases.

Assay: immunoSEQ multiplex PCR; the TCRdb copy retains only in-frame clones and omits some. The data hold roughly 150,000 clones, with roughly 87% observed a single time. Participants were aged about 18 to 100 years, lived in about two dozen US areas, and enrolled virtually. This CDR3 is built from 13 residues. The J segment lost 5 bases and the V segment lost 3 bases, leaving 5 bases of the junction unmatched. The V gene's germline CDR1 is SQVTM and CDR2 ANQGSEA. Sequencing was carried out using PBMCs or T cells enriched from blood (not recorded which). This receptor was taken from a woman in her 40s who had been exposed to COVID-19. The chain carries TRBV29-1 and TRBJ2-7; 9 bases are shared with TRBD2. The CDR3 here is CSVEKLAGNEQYF. The CDR3 nucleotides read TGCAGCGTTGAGAAACTAGCGGGTAACGAGCAGTACTTC.